These 4 T cell receptor beta chains share one sample of origin, sequenced in a study of shared T cell receptors in the human thymus. Data came from immunoSEQ multiplex PCR; TCRdb stores just in-frame clones and leaves some out. The table shows hundreds of thousands of clones, with 95% occurring only once. Sequenced sample: thymocytes. These receptors were collected from a human donor.

This chain links TRBV6-5 with TRBJ2-3; the D is unclear. V shed 2 bases and J shed 4 bases, with 13 bases lying between them. CDR1 and CDR2 (germline): MNHEY, SVGAGI. The length of the CDR3 is 15 residues. The CDR3 DNA sequence: TGTGCCAGCAGTTACGGTCGGATGGGCTCAGATACGCAGTATTTT. Protein sequence: CASSYGRMGSDTQYF.

CDR3 region: CASSSKQVPYEQYF. CDR3 nucleotide sequence: TGTGCCAGCAGTTCCAAACAGGTACCCTACGAGCAGTACTTC. This rearrangement joins TRBV28 to TRBJ2-7; a weak D match, TRBD1 (5 bases). The CDR3 covers 14 residues. Trimming pared 4 bases from V and 2 bases from J, leaving 12 bases between. Germline loops: CDR1 MDHEN, CDR2 SYDVKM.

The chain joins TRBV4-2 to TRBJ1-3; D perhaps matches TRBD1 (5 bases). Germline-derived CDR1 and CDR2 are LGHNA and YNFKEQ. The CDR3 length is 17 residues. V lost 5 bases and J lost 0, with 17 bases in between. Written as DNA, the CDR3 is TGTGCCAGCAGCTCGCCGGGACTTCACCTCTCTGGAAACACCATATATTTT. Amino acids: CASSSPGLHLSGNTIYF.

The genes are TRBV5-1 and TRBJ2-7; D not certain. The CDR3 length is 16 residues. V lost 0 bases to trimming and J lost 0 bases, with 13 bases between them. Germline V gives CDR1 SGHRS, CDR2 YFSETQ. DNA of the CDR3: TGCGCCAGCAGCTTGGAATTTCGGGCCGCCTCCTACGAGCAGTACTTC. This gives the protein CASSLEFRAASYEQYF.